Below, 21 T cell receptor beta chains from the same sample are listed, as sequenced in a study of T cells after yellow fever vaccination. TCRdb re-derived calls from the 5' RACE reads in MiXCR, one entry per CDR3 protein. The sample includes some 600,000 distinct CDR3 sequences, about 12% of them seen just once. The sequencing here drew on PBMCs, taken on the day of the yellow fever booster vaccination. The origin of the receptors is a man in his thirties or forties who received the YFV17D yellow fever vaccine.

In DNA, the CDR3 is TGCAGTGCTAGATCTGTGGTTGGGGCCAACGTCCTGACTTTC. Translation gives CSARSVVGANVLTF. The genes are TRBV20-1 and TRBJ2-6; D gene uncertain. V dropped 2 bases and J dropped 3 bases, with 8 bases sitting between them. Looked up from germline, CDR1 is DFQATT and CDR2 is SNEGSKA (reference sequence). The CDR3 is made up of 14 amino acids.

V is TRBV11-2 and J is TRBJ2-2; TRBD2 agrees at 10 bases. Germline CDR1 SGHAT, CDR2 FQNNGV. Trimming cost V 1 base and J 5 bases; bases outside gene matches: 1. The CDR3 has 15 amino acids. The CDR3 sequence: CASSLASGSTGELFF. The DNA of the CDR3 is TGTGCCAGCAGCTTAGCTAGCGGGAGTACCGGGGAGCTGTTTTTT.

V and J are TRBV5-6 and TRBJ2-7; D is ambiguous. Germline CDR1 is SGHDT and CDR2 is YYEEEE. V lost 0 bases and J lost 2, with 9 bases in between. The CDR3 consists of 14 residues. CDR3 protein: CASSLVSQPYEQYF. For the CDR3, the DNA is TGTGCCAGCAGCTTGGTTAGCCAGCCCTACGAGCAGTACTTC.

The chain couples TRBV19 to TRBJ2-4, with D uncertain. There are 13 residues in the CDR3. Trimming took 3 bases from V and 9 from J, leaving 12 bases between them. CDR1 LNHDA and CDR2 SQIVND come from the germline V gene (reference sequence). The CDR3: CASSMRSSGIQYF. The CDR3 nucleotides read TGTGCCAGTAGTATGCGCAGCTCCGGCATTCAGTACTTC.

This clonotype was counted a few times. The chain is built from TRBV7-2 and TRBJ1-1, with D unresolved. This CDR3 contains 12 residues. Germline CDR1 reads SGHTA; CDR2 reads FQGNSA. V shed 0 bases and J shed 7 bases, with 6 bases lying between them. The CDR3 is CASSLAWGEAFF. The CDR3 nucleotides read TGTGCCAGCAGCTTAGCGTGGGGTGAAGCTTTCTTT. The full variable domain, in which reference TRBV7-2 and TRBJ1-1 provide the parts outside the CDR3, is GAGVSQSPSNKVTEKGKDVELRCDPISGHTALYWYRQSLGQGLEFLIYFQGNSAPDKSGLPSDRFSAERTGGSVSTLTIQRTQQEDSAVYLCASSLAWGEAFFGQGTRLTVV.

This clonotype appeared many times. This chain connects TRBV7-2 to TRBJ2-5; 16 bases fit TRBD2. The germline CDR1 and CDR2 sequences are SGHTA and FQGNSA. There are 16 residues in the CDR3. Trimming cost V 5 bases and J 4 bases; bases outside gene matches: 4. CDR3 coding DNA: TGTGCCAGCAGCCTCGGGACTAGCGGGGGGGGAGAGACCCAGTACTTC. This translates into CASSLGTSGGGETQYF.

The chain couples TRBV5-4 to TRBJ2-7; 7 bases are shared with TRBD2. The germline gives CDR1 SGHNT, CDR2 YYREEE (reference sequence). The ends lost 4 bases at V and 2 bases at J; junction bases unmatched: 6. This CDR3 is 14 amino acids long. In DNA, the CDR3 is TGTGCCAGCAGCCCCGTGCGGGGGACCTACGAGCAGTACTTC. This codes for CASSPVRGTYEQYF.

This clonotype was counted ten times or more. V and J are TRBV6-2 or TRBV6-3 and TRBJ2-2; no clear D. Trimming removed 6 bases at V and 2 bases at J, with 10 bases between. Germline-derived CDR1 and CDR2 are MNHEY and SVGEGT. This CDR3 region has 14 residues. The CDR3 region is CASSRIGNTGELFF. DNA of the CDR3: TGTGCCAGCAGCCGTATCGGCAACACCGGGGAGCTGTTTTTT.

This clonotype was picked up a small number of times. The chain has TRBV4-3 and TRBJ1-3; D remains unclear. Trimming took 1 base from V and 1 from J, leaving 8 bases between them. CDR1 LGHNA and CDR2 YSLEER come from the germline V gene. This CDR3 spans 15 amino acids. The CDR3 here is CASSQGPASGNTIYF. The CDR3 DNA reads TGCGCCAGCAGCCAAGGTCCGGCTTCTGGAAACACCATATATTTT.

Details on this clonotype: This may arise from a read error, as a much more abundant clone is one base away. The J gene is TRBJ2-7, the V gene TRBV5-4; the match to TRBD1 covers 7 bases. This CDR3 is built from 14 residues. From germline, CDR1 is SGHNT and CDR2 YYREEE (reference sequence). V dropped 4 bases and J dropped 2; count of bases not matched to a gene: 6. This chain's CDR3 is CASSLDRDTYEQYF. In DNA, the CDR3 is TGTGCCAGCAGCCTCGACAGGGACACCTACGAGCAGTACTTC.

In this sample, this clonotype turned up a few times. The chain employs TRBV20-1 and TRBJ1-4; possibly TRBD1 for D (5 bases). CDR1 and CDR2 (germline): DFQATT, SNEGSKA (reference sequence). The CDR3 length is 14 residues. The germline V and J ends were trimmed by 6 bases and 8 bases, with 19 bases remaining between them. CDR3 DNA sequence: TGCAGTGCCACTCCTCCGGGGGAAGACGAAAAACTGTTTTTT. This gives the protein CSATPPGEDEKLFF.

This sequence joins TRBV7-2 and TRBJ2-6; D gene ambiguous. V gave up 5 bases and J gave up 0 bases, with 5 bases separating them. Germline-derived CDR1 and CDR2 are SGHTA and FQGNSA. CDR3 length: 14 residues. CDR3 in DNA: TGTGCCAGCAGCCACGACTCTGGGGCCAACGTCCTGACTTTC. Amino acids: CASSHDSGANVLTF.

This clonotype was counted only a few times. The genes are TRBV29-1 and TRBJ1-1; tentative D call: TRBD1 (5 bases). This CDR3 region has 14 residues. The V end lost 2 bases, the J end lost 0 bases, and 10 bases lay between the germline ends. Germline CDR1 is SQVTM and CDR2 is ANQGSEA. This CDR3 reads CSVETPTVNTEAFF. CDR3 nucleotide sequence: TGCAGCGTTGAAACCCCGACAGTGAACACTGAAGCTTTCTTT. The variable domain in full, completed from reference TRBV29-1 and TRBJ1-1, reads SAVISQKPSRDICQRGTSLTIQCQVDSQVTMMFWYRQQPGQSLTLIATANQGSEATYESGFVIDKFPISRPNLTFSTLTVSNMSPEDSSIYLCSVETPTVNTEAFFGQGTRLTVV.

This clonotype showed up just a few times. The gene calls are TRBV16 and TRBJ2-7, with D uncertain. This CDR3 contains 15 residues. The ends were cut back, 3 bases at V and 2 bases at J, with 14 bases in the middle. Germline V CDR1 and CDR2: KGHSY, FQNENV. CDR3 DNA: TGTGCCAGCAGCCAGCAAAGTTCTTCGGCCTACGAGCAGTACTTC. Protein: CASSQQSSSAYEQYF. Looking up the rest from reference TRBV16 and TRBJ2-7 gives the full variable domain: GEEVAQTPKHLVRGEGQKAKLYCAPIKGHSYVFWYQQVLKNEFKFLISFQNENVFDETGMPKERFSAKCLPNSPCSLEIQATKLEDSAVYFCASSQQSSSAYEQYFGPGTRLTVT.

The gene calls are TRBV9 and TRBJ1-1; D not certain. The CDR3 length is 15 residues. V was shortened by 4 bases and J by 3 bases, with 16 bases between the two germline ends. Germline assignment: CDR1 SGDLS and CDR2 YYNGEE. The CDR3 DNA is TGTGCCAGCAGCTTCCGGGGAACAAGAGACACTGAAGCTTTCTTT. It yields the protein CASSFRGTRDTEAFF.

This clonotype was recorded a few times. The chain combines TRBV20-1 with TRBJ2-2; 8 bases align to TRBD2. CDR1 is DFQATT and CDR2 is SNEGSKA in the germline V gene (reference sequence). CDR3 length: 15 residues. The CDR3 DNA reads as TGCAGCCCCGGACTAGCCGGGGCGAACACCGGGGAGCTGTTTTTT. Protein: CSPGLAGANTGELFF.

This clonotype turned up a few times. For the CDR3, the DNA is TGTGCCAGCAGTGTTTCGGGAAACACCGGGGAGCTGTTTTTT. Its protein is CASSVSGNTGELFF. V gene TRBV6-4 combines with J gene TRBJ2-2; a possible D gene is TRBD2 (5 bases). Germline V CDR1 and CDR2: MRHNA, SNTAGT. Trimming removed 4 bases from V and 2 bases from J, with 8 bases in between. This CDR3 is 14 amino acids long.

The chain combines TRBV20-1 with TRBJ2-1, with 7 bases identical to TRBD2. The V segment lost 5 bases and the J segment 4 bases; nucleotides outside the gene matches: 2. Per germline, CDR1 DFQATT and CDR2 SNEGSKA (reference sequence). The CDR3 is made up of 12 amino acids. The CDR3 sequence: CSALAEYNEQFF. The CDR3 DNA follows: TGCAGTGCTCTAGCGGAGTACAATGAGCAGTTCTTC.

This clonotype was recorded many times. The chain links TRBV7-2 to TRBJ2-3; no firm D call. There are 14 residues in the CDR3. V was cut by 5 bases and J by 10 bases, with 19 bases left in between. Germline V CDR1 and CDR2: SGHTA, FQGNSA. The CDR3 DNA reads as TGTGCCAGCAGCCGCCAGCCTGAAGACGCGCCGCAGTATTTT. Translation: CASSRQPEDAPQYF.

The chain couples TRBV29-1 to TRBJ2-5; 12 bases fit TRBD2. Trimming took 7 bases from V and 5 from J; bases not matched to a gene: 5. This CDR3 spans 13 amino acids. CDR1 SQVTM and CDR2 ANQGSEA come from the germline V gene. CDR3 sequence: CSALTSGSETQYF. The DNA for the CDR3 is TGCAGCGCCCTGACTAGCGGGAGTGAGACCCAGTACTTC.

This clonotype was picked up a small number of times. The chain's CDR3 is CASTHDLGNEQYF. CDR3 sequence (DNA): TGCGCCAGCACCCATGATCTAGGGAACGAGCAGTACTTC. The chain employs TRBV5-1 and TRBJ2-7; D unresolved. The CDR3 has 13 amino acids. V dropped 6 bases and J dropped 5 bases, with 15 bases sitting between them. Germline-derived CDR1 and CDR2 are SGHRS and YFSETQ.